This TCR beta chain was sequenced during a study of T cells in women clearing cervical HPV infection. Findings and caveats of the study: It is unknown whether associations predate infection; no effector/memory or HPV-specific sorting. Controls had more TRBV6-7 (around 0.15%) than cases (roughly 0.11%).

The germline V gene has CDR1 SGHRS and CDR2 YFSETQ. The V segment lost 4 bases and the J segment 5 bases; nucleotides outside the gene matches: 6. This CDR3 has 15 residues. Turning to this clone: Its antigen is as yet unknown. The read is 3 residues too short to cover the CDR3 end, so that end is filled in from the germline J gene.

Genomic DNA, averaging about 1,200 ng per sample, yielded TCR beta CDR3 via immunoSEQ. Sequencing used immunoSEQ multiplex PCR; TCRdb keeps in-frame clones, though not all of them. Here the sample table reports over 45,000 clones. Sequencing used blood buffy coat. The chain uses TRBV5-1 and TRBJ2-5; 12 nucleotides agree with TRBD1. This clonotype originated in a woman between 18 and 69 years old with a cervical HPV16 infection that either progressed to CIN3+ or cleared (not recorded which). CDR3 bases read: TGCGCCAGCAGCAAAGGGACAGGGGGCCGGGAGACC. Amino acids: CASSKGTGGRET. The entire CDR3 is CASSKGTGGRETQYF. The whole variable domain, remainder taken from reference TRBV5-1 and TRBJ2-5, is KAGVTQTPRYLIKTRGQQVTLSCSPISGHRSVSWYQQTPGQGLQFLFEYFSETQRNKGNFPGRFSGRQFSNSRSEMNVSTLELGDSALYLCASSKGTGGRETQYFGPGTRLLVL.